This is a list of T cell receptor beta chains from one sample in a study of shared clonotypes between healthy human individuals. Only in-frame clones appear in the TCRdb table, and some are missing; sequencing was by immunoSEQ multiplex PCR. This sample yields around 690,000 clones, of which around 90% are seen a single time; about 33% belongs to the top ten. Specimen: memory CD8+ T cells from PBMCs. These receptors all come from a man between 18 and 35 years old in good health. Some clones in this sample may be carry-over from other donors' samples. CDR3s include the opening cysteine and the closing phenylalanine or tryptophan. Fields, in order: D gene, clone size, J gene, V gene, CDR3 protein, CDR3 DNA. The D gene is left open where the match is weak. Only some rows state a clone size, as once, few, many or a class for expanded clones.

d_call: .
clone_size: .
j_call: TRBJ2-7
v_call: TRBV15
cdr3_aa: CATSRAAGNPYEQYF
cdr3_nt: TGTGCCACCAGCAGAGCGGCAGGGAACCCCTACGAGCAGTACTTC

d_call: .
clone_size: .
j_call: TRBJ1-1
v_call: TRBV11-2
cdr3_aa: CASSHLTGLNTEAFF
cdr3_nt: TGTGCCAGCAGCCACCTGACAGGCTTAAACACTGAAGCTTTCTTT

d_call: TRBD2
clone_size: .
j_call: TRBJ2-1
v_call: TRBV11-2
cdr3_aa: CASSSSGRSSYNEQFF
cdr3_nt: TGTGCCAGCAGCTCTAGCGGGCGGAGCTCCTACAATGAGCAGTTCTTC

d_call: TRBD2
clone_size: .
j_call: TRBJ2-5
v_call: TRBV11-3
cdr3_aa: CASSLGGGRWTETQYF
cdr3_nt: TGTGCCAGCAGCTTAGGCGGGGGACGTTGGACGGAGACCCAGTACTTC

d_call: .
clone_size: .
j_call: TRBJ2-7
v_call: TRBV7-9
cdr3_aa: CASSLGRQGPPYEQYF
cdr3_nt: TGTGCCAGCAGCTTAGGTAGGCAGGGGCCTCCCTACGAGCAGTACTTC

d_call: .
clone_size: .
j_call: TRBJ2-3
v_call: TRBV10-2
cdr3_aa: CASRPGLSTDTQYF
cdr3_nt: TGCGCCAGCAGACCGGGACTTAGCACAGATACGCAGTATTTT

d_call: .
clone_size: .
j_call: TRBJ2-1
v_call: TRBV11-2
cdr3_aa: CASSSGFNEQFF
cdr3_nt: TGTGCCAGCAGCTCCGGCTTCAATGAGCAGTTCTTC

d_call: .
clone_size: once
j_call: TRBJ2-7
v_call: TRBV7-8
cdr3_aa: CASSSIEGAHEQYF
cdr3_nt: TGTGCCAGCAGCTCGATTGAAGGGGCACACGAGCAGTACTTC

d_call: TRBD1
clone_size: .
j_call: TRBJ2-6
v_call: TRBV10-3
cdr3_aa: CAISVGRGQDYAGANVLTF
cdr3_nt: TGTGCCATCAGTGTGGGGCGGGGACAGGATTACGCTGGGGCCAACGTCCTGACTTTC

d_call: .
clone_size: .
j_call: TRBJ2-7
v_call: TRBV12-1
cdr3_aa: CASSRAGTGAYEQYF
cdr3_nt: TGTGCCAGCAGCCGAGCCGGGACTGGGGCCTACGAGCAGTACTTC

d_call: TRBD2
clone_size: .
j_call: TRBJ2-1
v_call: TRBV27
cdr3_aa: CASSSLASGAYNEQFF
cdr3_nt: TGTGCCAGCAGTTCCTTAGCTAGCGGGGCCTACAATGAGCAGTTCTTC

d_call: .
clone_size: .
j_call: TRBJ1-5
v_call: TRBV27
cdr3_aa: CASGQGGRQPQHF
cdr3_nt: TGTGCCAGCGGGCAGGGAGGCCGTCAGCCCCAGCATTTT

d_call: TRBD1
clone_size: .
j_call: TRBJ2-1
v_call: TRBV2
cdr3_aa: CASRALQTGYNEQFF
cdr3_nt: TGTGCCAGCAGAGCCTTGCAGACAGGGTACAATGAGCAGTTCTTC

d_call: TRBD1
clone_size: .
j_call: TRBJ2-7
v_call: TRBV27
cdr3_aa: CASSLWGTADYEQYF
cdr3_nt: TGTGCCAGCAGTTTATGGGGGACAGCCGACTACGAGCAGTACTTC

d_call: TRBD1
clone_size: .
j_call: TRBJ2-7
v_call: TRBV7-9
cdr3_aa: CASSRTGLSYEQYF
cdr3_nt: TGTGCCAGCAGTCGGACAGGGCTCTCCTACGAGCAGTACTTC

d_call: TRBD2
clone_size: .
j_call: TRBJ2-5
v_call: TRBV28
cdr3_aa: CASSTTSGEETQYF
cdr3_nt: TGTGCCAGCAGTACTACTAGCGGGGAAGAGACCCAGTACTTC

d_call: .
clone_size: .
j_call: TRBJ2-3
v_call: TRBV5-1
cdr3_aa: CASRYSTDTQYF
cdr3_nt: TGCGCCAGCAGGTATAGCACAGATACGCAGTATTTT

d_call: .
clone_size: .
j_call: TRBJ1-4
v_call: TRBV27
cdr3_aa: CASSLLGLTTTNEKLFF
cdr3_nt: TGTGCCAGCAGTTTATTGGGACTGACTACAACTAATGAAAAACTGTTTTTT

d_call: .
clone_size: .
j_call: TRBJ2-5
v_call: TRBV14
cdr3_aa: CASSPSRTVQETQYF
cdr3_nt: TGTGCCAGCAGCCCATCTCGGACGGTCCAAGAGACCCAGTACTTC

d_call: .
clone_size: .
j_call: TRBJ2-7
v_call: TRBV28
cdr3_aa: CASSIHRDGYEQYF
cdr3_nt: TGTGCCAGCAGTATCCACCGGGACGGCTACGAGCAGTACTTC

d_call: .
clone_size: .
j_call: TRBJ2-2
v_call: TRBV6-5
cdr3_aa: CASFDGGELFF
cdr3_nt: TGTGCCAGCTTCGACGGCGGGGAGCTGTTTTTT

d_call: .
clone_size: .
j_call: TRBJ1-5
v_call: TRBV27
cdr3_aa: CASSPLDNNQPQHF
cdr3_nt: TGTGCCAGCAGTCCCCTAGACAACAATCAGCCCCAGCATTTT

d_call: .
clone_size: .
j_call: TRBJ2-7
v_call: TRBV5-4
cdr3_aa: CASAPGGGVNREQYF
cdr3_nt: TGTGCCAGCGCCCCCGGTGGGGGAGTAAATCGCGAGCAGTACTTC

d_call: .
clone_size: .
j_call: TRBJ2-3
v_call: TRBV7-8
cdr3_aa: CASSLVGPDTQYF
cdr3_nt: TGTGCCAGCAGCTTAGTAGGGCCAGATACGCAGTATTTT

d_call: .
clone_size: .
j_call: TRBJ1-2
v_call: TRBV27
cdr3_aa: CASSGWQDDGYTF
cdr3_nt: TGTGCCAGTTCAGGATGGCAGGACGATGGCTACACCTTC

d_call: TRBD1
clone_size: .
j_call: TRBJ1-5
v_call: TRBV15
cdr3_aa: CATSRRQGYSNQPQHF
cdr3_nt: TGTGCCACCAGCAGAAGACAGGGTTACAGCAATCAGCCCCAGCATTTT

d_call: .
clone_size: .
j_call: TRBJ1-5
v_call: TRBV6-6
cdr3_aa: CASSYSAGSNQPQHF
cdr3_nt: TGTGCCAGCAGTTACTCGGCCGGGAGCAATCAGCCCCAGCATTTT

d_call: .
clone_size: .
j_call: TRBJ2-7
v_call: TRBV2
cdr3_aa: CASSRVYEQYF
cdr3_nt: TGTGCCAGCAGCAGGGTCTACGAGCAGTACTTC

d_call: .
clone_size: .
j_call: TRBJ2-5
v_call: TRBV19
cdr3_aa: CASSIVAAGTQYF
cdr3_nt: TGTGCCAGTAGTATAGTGGCGGCGGGGACCCAGTACTTC

d_call: TRBD1
clone_size: .
j_call: TRBJ1-1
v_call: TRBV4-3
cdr3_aa: CASSQGTGARTTEAFF
cdr3_nt: TGCGCCAGCAGCCAAGGGACAGGGGCCAGAACAACTGAAGCTTTCTTT

d_call: TRBD1
clone_size: few
j_call: TRBJ1-1
v_call: TRBV7-9
cdr3_aa: CASSLDDREEDTEAFF
cdr3_nt: TGTGCCAGCAGCTTAGACGACAGGGAGGAGGACACTGAAGCTTTCTTT

d_call: TRBD2
clone_size: .
j_call: TRBJ2-7
v_call: TRBV27
cdr3_aa: CATRLAGISHEQYF
cdr3_nt: TGTGCCACCAGACTAGCGGGAATTTCTCACGAGCAGTACTTC

d_call: TRBD2
clone_size: .
j_call: TRBJ2-3
v_call: TRBV28
cdr3_aa: CASTPGRASSPGLQRGTQYF
cdr3_nt: TGTGCCAGCACCCCCGGGAGGGCATCTTCCCCGGGACTGCAACGGGGTACGCAGTATTTT

d_call: .
clone_size: .
j_call: TRBJ2-7
v_call: TRBV29-1
cdr3_aa: CSVEDSGYEQYF
cdr3_nt: TGCAGCGTTGAAGATTCGGGCTACGAGCAGTACTTC

d_call: .
clone_size: .
j_call: TRBJ2-7
v_call: TRBV11-2
cdr3_aa: CASSLVVNRGYEQYF
cdr3_nt: TGTGCCAGCAGCTTAGTGGTCAATCGGGGCTACGAGCAGTACTTC

d_call: .
clone_size: .
j_call: TRBJ2-7
v_call: TRBV20-1
cdr3_aa: CSGGPYEQYF
cdr3_nt: TGCAGTGGTGGTCCCTACGAGCAGTACTTC

d_call: TRBD2
clone_size: .
j_call: TRBJ2-1
v_call: TRBV4-3
cdr3_aa: CASSQGQRTSGGGEQFF
cdr3_nt: TGCGCCAGCAGCCAAGGTCAGAGGACTAGCGGGGGGGGTGAGCAGTTCTTC

d_call: TRBD1
clone_size: .
j_call: TRBJ1-1
v_call: TRBV6-5
cdr3_aa: CASREDRANTEAFF
cdr3_nt: TGTGCCAGCAGAGAGGACAGGGCGAACACTGAAGCTTTCTTT

d_call: TRBD2
clone_size: .
j_call: TRBJ2-1
v_call: TRBV11-2
cdr3_aa: CASSTLAGGYNEQFF
cdr3_nt: TGTGCCAGCAGTACCCTAGCGGGAGGGTACAATGAGCAGTTCTTC

d_call: TRBD1
clone_size: .
j_call: TRBJ2-7
v_call: TRBV27
cdr3_aa: CASSLVGQGNYEQYF
cdr3_nt: TGTGCCAGCAGTTTAGTGGGACAGGGAAACTACGAGCAGTACTTC

d_call: TRBD1
clone_size: .
j_call: TRBJ2-7
v_call: TRBV27
cdr3_aa: CASSYGQVPYEQYF
cdr3_nt: TGTGCCAGCAGCTATGGACAGGTTCCCTACGAGCAGTACTTC

d_call: .
clone_size: .
j_call: TRBJ1-1
v_call: TRBV19
cdr3_aa: CASSATMGAEAFF
cdr3_nt: TGTGCCAGTAGTGCAACGATGGGCGCTGAAGCTTTCTTT